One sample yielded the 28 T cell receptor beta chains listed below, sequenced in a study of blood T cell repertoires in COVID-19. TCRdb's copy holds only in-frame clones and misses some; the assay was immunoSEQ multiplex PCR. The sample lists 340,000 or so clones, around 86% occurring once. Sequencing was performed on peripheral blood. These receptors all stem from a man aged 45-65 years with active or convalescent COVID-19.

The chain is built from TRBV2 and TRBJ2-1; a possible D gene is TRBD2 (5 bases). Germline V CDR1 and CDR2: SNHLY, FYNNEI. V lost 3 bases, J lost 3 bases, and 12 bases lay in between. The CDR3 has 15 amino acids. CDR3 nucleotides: TGTGCCAGCAGTGAGGAGAGGGAGCTCTACAATGAGCAGTTCTTC. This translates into CASSEERELYNEQFF.

The CDR3, as DNA: TGTGCCTGGAGTGCGACCGGGACTAGCGGGGGCGCAGATACGCAGTATTTT. It specifies CAWSATGTSGGADTQYF. The chain employs TRBV30 and TRBJ2-3, with 14 bases matching TRBD2. The length of the CDR3 is 17 residues. Germline V lookup: CDR1 GTSNPN, CDR2 SVGIG (reference sequence). With 1 base clipped from V and 4 bases from J, the junction kept 7 bases outside the gene matches.

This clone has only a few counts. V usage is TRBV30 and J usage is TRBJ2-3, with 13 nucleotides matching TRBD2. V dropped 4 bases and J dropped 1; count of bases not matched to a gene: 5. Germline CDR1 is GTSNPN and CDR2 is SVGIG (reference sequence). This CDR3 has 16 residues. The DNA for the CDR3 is TGTGCCTGGACCCGAGGACTAGCGGGGGGCACAGATACGCAGTATTTT. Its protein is CAWTRGLAGGTDTQYF.

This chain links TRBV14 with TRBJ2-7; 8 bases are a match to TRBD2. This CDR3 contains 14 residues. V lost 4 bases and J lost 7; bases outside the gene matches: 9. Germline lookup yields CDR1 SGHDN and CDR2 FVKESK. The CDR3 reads CASSRLAGPGEQYF. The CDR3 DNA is TGTGCCAGCAGCCGATTAGCGGGACCGGGAGAGCAGTACTTC.

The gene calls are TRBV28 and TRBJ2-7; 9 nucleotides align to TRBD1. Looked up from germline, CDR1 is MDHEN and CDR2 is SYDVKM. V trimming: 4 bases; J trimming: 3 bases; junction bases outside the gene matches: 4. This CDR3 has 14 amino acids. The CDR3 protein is CASSSYRGLYEQYF. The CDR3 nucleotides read TGTGCCAGCAGTTCGTACAGGGGGCTCTACGAGCAGTACTTC.

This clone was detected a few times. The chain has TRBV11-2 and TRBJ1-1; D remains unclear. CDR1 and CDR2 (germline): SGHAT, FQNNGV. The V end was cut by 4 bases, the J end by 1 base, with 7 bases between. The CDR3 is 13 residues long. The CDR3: CASSSGRNTEAFF. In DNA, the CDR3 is TGTGCCAGCAGCTCTGGGCGGAACACTGAAGCTTTCTTT.

The CDR3 sequence is CASSSPAGSFYGYTF. The CDR3 DNA is TGTGCCAGCAGCTCGCCCGCCGGGTCATTTTATGGCTACACCTTC. The V and J genes are TRBV5-4 and TRBJ1-2; D ambiguous. Germline V gives CDR1 SGHNT, CDR2 YYREEE (reference sequence). Trimming stripped 3 bases from V and 5 bases from J, with 17 bases between. This CDR3 is 15 amino acids long.

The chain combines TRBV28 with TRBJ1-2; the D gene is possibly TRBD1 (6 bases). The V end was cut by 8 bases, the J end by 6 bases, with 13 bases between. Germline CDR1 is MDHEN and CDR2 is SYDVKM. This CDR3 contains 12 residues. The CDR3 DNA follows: TGTGCCAGCGGCACAGGGCGCAATGGCTACACCTTC. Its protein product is CASGTGRNGYTF.

The CDR3 is CASSAADGNTIYF. In DNA form, the CDR3 reads TGTGCCAGCTCTGCCGCAGATGGAAACACCATATATTTT. The chain employs TRBV12-3 or TRBV12-4 and TRBJ1-3; no clear D gene. V dropped 8 bases and J dropped 3 bases, with 11 bases sitting between them. This CDR3 is 13 amino acids long.

The CDR3 sequence: CASSRGTSGRARETQYF. As DNA, the CDR3 is TGTGCCAGCAGCCGTGGGACTAGCGGGAGGGCCAGGGAGACCCAGTACTTC. The V gene is TRBV5-8, the J gene TRBJ2-5; 16 bases line up with TRBD2. CDR3 length equals 17 residues. Trimming cost V 4 bases and J 5 bases; bases outside gene matches: 8. The V gene's germline CDR1 is SGHTS and CDR2 YDEGEE.

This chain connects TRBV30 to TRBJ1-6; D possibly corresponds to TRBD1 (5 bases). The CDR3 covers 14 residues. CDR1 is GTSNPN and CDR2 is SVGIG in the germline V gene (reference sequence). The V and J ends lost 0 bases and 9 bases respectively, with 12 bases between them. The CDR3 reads CAWSVWGGSSPLHF. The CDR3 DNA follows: TGTGCCTGGAGTGTATGGGGGGGAAGTTCACCCCTCCACTTT.

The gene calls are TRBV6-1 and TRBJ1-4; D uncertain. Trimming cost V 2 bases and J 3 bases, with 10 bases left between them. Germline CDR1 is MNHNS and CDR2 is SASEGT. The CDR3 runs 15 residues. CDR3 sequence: CASSEMAGANEKLFF. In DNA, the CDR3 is TGTGCCAGCAGTGAAATGGCAGGTGCTAATGAAAAACTGTTTTTT.

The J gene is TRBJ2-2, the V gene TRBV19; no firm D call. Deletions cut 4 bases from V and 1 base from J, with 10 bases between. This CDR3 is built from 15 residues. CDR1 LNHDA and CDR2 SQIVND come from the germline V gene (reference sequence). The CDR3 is CASSRVSGNTGELFF. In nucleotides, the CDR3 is TGTGCCAGTAGTAGAGTGTCTGGGAACACCGGGGAGCTGTTTTTT.

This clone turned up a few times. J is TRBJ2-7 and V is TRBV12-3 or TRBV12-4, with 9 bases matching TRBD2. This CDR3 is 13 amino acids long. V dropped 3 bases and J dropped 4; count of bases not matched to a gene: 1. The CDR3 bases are TGTGCCAGCAGTTTTAGCGGGAGTTACGAGCAGTACTTC. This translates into CASSFSGSYEQYF.

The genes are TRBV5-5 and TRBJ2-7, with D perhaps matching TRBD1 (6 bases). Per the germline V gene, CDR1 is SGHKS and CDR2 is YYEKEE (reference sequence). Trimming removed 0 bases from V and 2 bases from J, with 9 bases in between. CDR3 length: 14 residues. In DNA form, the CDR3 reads TGTGCCAGCAGCTTGGGGACAGCGGCCTACGAGCAGTACTTC. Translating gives CASSLGTAAYEQYF.

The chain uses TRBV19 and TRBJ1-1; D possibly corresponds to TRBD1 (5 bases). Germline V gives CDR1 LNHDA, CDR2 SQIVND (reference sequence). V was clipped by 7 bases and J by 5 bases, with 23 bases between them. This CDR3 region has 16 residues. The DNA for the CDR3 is TGTGCCAGTACCCAGACAGTGACTGTGGTTTCGACTGAAGCTTTCTTT. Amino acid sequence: CASTQTVTVVSTEAFF.

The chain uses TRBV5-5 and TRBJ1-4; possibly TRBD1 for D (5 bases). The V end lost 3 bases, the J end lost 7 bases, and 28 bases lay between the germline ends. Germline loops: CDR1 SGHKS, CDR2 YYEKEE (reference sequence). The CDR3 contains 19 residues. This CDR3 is CASSSTAGRGEGFFEKLFF. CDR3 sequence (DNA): TGTGCCAGCAGCTCCACAGCGGGCAGAGGGGAGGGCTTTTTTGAAAAACTGTTTTTT.

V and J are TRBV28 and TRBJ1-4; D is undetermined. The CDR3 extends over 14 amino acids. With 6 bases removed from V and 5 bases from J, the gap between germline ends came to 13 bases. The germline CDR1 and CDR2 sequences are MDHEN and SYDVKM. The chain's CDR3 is CASSLGGSNEKLFF. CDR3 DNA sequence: TGTGCCAGCAGCCTAGGAGGTTCCAATGAAAAACTGTTTTTT. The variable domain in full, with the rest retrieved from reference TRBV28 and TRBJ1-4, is DVKVTQSSRYLVKRTGEKVFLECVQDMDHENMFWYRQDPGLGLRLIYFSYDVKMKEKGDIPEGYSVSREKKERFSLILESASTNQTSMYLCASSLGGSNEKLFFGSGTQLSVL.

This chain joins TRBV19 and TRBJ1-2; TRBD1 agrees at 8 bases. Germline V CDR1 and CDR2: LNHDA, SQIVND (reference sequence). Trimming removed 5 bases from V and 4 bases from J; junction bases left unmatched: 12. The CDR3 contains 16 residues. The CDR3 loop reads CASSSTGTGGRYGYTF. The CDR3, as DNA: TGTGCCAGTAGTTCCACCGGGACAGGCGGGCGCTATGGCTACACCTTC.

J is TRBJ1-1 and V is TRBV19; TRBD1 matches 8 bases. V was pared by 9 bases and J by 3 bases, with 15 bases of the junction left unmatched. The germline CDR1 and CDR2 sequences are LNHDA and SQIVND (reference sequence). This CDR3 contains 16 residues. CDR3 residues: CARSGQAVGADTEAFF. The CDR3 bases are TGTGCCAGGTCGGGACAGGCAGTTGGGGCGGACACTGAAGCTTTCTTT.

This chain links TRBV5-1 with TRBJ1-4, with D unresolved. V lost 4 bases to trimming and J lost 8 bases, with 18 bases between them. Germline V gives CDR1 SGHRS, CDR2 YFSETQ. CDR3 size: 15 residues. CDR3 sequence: CASSNPQSAAEKLFF. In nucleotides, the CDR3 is TGCGCCAGCAGCAACCCCCAATCCGCGGCGGAAAAACTGTTTTTT.

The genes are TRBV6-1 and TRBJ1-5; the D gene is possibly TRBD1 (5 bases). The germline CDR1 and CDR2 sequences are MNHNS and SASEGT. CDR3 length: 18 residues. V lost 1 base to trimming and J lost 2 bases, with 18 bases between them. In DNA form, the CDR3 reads TGTGCCAGCAGTGAAGTGTTTAGAGGATTCAGGGGCAATCAGCCCCAGCATTTT. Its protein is CASSEVFRGFRGNQPQHF.

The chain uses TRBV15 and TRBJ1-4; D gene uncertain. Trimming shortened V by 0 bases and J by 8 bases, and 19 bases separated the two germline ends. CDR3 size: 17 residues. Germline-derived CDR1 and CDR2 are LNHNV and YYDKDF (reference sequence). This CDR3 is CATSRDVSGGSGEKLFF. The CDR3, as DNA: TGTGCCACCAGCAGAGATGTGTCGGGAGGATCGGGGGAAAAACTGTTTTTT. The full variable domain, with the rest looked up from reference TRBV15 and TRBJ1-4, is DAMVIQNPRYQVTQFGKPVTLSCSQTLNHNVMYWYQQKSSQAPKLLFHYYDKDFNNEADTPDNFQSRRPNTSFCFLDIRSPGLGDTAMYLCATSRDVSGGSGEKLFFGSGTQLSVL.

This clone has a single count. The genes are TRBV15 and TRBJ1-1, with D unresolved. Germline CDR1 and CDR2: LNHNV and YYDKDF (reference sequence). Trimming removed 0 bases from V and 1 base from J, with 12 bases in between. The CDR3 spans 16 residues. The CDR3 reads CATSRDISPRNTEAFF. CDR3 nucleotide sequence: TGTGCCACCAGCAGAGATATCAGTCCAAGGAACACTGAAGCTTTCTTT.

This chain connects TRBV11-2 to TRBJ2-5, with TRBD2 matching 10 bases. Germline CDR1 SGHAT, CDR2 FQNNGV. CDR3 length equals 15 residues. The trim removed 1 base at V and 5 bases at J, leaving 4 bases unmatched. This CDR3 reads CASSLVSAGGETQYF. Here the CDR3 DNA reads TGTGCCAGCAGCTTAGTCTCAGCGGGAGGGGAGACCCAGTACTTC.

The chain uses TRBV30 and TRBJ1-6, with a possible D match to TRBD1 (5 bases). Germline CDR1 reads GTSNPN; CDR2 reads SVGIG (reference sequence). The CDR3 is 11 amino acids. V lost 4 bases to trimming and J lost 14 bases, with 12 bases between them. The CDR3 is CAWTSGYTLHF. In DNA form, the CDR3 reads TGTGCCTGGACCTCAGGGTATACCCTCCACTTT.

For the CDR3, the DNA is TGTGCCAGCAGCAGCAGCGGTGGTGAAAAACTGTTTTTT. Amino acids: CASSSSGGEKLFF. The chain has TRBV12-3 or TRBV12-4 and TRBJ1-4; D remains unclear. Trimming took 6 bases from V and 7 from J, leaving 12 bases between them. CDR3 length: 13 residues.

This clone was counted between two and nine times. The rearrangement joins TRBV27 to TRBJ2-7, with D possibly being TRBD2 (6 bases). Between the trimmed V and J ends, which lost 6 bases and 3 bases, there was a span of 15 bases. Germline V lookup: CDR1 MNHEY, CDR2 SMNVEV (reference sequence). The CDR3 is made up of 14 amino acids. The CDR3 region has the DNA TGTGCCAGCAGCCTCCGGGGGTTTCTCTACGAGCAGTACTTC. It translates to CASSLRGFLYEQYF.